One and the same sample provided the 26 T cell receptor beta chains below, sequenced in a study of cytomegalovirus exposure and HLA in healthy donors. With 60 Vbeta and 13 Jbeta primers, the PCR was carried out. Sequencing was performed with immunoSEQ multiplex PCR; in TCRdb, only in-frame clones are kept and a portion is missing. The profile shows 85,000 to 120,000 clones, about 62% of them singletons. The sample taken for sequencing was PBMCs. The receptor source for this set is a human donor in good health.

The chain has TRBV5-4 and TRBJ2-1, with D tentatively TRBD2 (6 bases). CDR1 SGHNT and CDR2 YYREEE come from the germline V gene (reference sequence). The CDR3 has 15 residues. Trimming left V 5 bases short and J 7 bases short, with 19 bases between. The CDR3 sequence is CASSTTSTPRNEQFF. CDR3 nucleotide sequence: TGTGCCAGCAGTACCACTAGCACCCCTAGGAATGAGCAGTTCTTC.

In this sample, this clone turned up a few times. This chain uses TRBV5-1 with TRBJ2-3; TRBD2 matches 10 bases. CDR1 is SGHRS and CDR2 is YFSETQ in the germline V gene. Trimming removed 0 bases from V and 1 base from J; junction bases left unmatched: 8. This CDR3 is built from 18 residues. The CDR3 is CASSLVGAGTSGTDTQYF. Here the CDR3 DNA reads TGCGCCAGCAGCTTGGTTGGGGCCGGGACTAGCGGCACAGATACGCAGTATTTT.

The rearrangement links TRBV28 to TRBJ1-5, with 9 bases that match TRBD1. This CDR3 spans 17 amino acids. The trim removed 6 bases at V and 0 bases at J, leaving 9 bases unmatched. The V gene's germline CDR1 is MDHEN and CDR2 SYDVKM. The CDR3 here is CASRHRTGGTSNQPQHF. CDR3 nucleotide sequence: TGTGCCAGCAGACACCGCACAGGGGGCACTAGCAATCAGCCCCAGCATTTT.

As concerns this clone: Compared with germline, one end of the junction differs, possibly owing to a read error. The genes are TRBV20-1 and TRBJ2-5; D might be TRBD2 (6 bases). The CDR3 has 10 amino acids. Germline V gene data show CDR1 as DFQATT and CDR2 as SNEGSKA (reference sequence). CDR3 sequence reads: CSASPGLQNF. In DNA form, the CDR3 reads TGCAGTGCAAGTCCGGGACTTCAAAACTTC.

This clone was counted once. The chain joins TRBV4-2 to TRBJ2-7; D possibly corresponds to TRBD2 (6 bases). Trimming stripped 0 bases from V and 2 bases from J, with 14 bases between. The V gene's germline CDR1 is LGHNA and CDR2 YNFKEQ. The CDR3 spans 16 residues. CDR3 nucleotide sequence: TGTGCCAGCAGCCAAGAGGGCAGCGGGTACACCTACGAGCAGTACTTC. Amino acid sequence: CASSQEGSGYTYEQYF.

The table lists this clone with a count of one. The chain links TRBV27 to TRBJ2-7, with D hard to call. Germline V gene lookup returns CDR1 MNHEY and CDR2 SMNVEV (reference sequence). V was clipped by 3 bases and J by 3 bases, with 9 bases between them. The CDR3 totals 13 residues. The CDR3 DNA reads TGTGCCAGCAGTTTCGACAAATACTACGAGCAGTACTTC. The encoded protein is CASSFDKYYEQYF.

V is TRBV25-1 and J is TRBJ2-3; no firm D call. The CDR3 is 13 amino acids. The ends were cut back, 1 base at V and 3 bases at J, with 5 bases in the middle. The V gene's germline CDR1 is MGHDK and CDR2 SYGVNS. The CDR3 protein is CASSEWATDTQYF. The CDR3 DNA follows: TGTGCCAGCAGTGAATGGGCGACAGATACGCAGTATTTT.

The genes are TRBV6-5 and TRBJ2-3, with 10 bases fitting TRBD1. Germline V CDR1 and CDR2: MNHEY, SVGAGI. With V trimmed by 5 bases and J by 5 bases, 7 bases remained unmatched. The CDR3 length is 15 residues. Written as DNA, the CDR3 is TGTGCCAGCAGTACAGACAGGGGGCCGAGAGATACGCAGTATTTT. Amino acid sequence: CASSTDRGPRDTQYF.

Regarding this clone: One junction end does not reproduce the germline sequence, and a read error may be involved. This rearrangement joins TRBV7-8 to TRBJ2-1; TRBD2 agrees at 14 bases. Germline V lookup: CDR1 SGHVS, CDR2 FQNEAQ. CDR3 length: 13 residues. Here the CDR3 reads CASSTGTSGSVIF. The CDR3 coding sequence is TGTGCCAGCAGCACCGGGACTAGCGGGAGTGTAATCTTC.

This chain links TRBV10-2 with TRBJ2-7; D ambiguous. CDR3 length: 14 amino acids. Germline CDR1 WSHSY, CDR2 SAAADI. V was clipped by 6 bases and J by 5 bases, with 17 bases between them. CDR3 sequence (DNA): TGCGCCAGCAGCGCCCTAGACGTCGCCCACGAGCAGTACTTC. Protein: CASSALDVAHEQYF.

CDR3: CASSDTSGAGETQYF. CDR3 sequence (DNA): TGTGCCAGCAGCGATACTAGCGGTGCCGGGGAGACCCAGTACTTC. The chain couples TRBV9 to TRBJ2-5, with 8 bases aligning to TRBD2. Trimming at V came to 3 bases and at J to 5 bases, leaving 9 bases not matched to a gene. The CDR3 has 15 residues. Per the germline V gene, CDR1 is SGDLS and CDR2 is YYNGEE.

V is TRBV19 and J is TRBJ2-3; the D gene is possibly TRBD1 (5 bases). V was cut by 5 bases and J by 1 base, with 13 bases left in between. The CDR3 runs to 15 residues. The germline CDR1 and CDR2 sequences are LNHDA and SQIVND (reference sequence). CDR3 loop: CASSQGRHGTDTQYF. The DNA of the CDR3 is TGTGCCAGTAGTCAGGGTCGCCATGGCACAGATACGCAGTATTTT.

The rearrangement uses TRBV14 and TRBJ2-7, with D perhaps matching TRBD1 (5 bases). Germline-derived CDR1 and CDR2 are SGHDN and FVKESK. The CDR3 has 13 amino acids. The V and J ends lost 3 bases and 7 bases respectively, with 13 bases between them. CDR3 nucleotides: TGTGCCAGCAGCCAGCAGGGTTTGGGGGAGCAGTACTTC. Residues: CASSQQGLGEQYF.

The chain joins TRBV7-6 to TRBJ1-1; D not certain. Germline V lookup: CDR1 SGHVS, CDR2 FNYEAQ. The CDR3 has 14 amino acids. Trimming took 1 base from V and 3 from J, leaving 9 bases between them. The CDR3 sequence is CASSLGPRDTEAFF. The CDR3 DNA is TGTGCCAGCAGCTTAGGGCCCCGGGACACTGAAGCTTTCTTT.

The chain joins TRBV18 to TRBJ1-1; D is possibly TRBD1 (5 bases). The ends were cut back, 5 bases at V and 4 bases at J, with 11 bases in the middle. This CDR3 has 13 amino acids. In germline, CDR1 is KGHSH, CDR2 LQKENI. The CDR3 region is CASSVDRTTEAFF. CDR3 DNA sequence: TGTGCCAGCTCAGTCGACAGAACCACTGAAGCTTTCTTT.

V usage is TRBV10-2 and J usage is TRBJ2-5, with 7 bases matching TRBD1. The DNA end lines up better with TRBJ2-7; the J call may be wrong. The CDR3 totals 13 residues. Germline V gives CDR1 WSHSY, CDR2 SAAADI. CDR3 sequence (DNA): TGCGCCAGCAGAGGACAGGAAAATTACGAGCAGTACTTC. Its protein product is CASRGQENYEQYF.

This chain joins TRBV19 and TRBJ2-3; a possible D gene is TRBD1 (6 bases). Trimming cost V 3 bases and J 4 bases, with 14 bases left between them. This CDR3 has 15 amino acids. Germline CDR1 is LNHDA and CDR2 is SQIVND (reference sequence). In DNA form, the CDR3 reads TGTGCCAGTAGTATGGGGGCAGGGAGTCCAGATACGCAGTATTTT. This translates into CASSMGAGSPDTQYF.

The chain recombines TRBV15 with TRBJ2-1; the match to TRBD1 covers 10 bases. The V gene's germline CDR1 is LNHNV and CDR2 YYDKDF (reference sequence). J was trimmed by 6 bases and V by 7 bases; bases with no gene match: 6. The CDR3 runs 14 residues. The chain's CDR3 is CATKGDRGPNEQFF. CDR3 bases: TGTGCCACCAAAGGAGACAGGGGGCCCAATGAGCAGTTCTTC.

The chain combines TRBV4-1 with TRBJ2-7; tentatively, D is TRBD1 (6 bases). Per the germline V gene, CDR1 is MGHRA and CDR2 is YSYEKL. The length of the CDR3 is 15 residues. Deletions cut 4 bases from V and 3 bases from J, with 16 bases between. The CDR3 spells CASSRATGELYEQYF. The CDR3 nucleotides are TGCGCCAGCAGCCGAGCGACAGGAGAGCTCTACGAGCAGTACTTC.

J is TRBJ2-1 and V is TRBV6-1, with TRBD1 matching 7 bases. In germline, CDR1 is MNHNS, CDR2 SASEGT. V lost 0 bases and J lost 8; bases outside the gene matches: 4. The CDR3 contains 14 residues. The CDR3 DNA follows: TGTGCCAGCAGTGAAGCCCGGACAGGTTATGAGCAGTTCTTC. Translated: CASSEARTGYEQFF.

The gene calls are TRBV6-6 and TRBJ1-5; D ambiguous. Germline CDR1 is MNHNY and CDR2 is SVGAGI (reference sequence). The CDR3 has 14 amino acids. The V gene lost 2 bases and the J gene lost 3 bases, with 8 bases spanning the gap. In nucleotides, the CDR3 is TGTGCCAGCAGTTACGGAGGGCCCAATCAGCCCCAGCATTTT. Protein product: CASSYGGPNQPQHF.

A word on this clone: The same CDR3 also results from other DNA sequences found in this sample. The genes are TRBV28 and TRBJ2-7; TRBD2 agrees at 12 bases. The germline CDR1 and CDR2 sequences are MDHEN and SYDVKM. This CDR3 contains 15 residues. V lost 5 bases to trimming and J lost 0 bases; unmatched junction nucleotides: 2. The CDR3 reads CASSPTSGSSYEQYF. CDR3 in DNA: TGTGCCAGCAGTCCGACTAGCGGGAGCTCCTACGAGCAGTACTTC.

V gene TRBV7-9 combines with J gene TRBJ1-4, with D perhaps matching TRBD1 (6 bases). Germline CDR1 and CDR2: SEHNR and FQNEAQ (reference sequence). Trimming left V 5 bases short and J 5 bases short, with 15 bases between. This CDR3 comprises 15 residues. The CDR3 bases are TGTGCCAGCAGCCCCGGAGGGGGGGAAAATGAAAAACTGTTTTTT. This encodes CASSPGGGENEKLFF.

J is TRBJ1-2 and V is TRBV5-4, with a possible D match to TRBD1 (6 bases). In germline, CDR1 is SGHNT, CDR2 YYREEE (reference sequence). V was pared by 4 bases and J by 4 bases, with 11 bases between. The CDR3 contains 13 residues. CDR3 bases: TGTGCCAGCAGCGCGGACAGACCCTATGGCTACACCTTC. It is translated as CASSADRPYGYTF.

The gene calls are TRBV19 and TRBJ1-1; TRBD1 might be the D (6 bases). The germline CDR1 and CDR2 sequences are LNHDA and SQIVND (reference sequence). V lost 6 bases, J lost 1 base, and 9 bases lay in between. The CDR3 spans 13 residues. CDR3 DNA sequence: TGTGCCAGTAGCAGACAGGCGAACACTGAAGCTTTCTTT. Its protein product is CASSRQANTEAFF.

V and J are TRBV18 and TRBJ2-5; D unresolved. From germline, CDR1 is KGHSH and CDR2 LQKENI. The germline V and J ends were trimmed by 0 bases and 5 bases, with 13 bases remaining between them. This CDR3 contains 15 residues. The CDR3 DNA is TGTGCCAGCTCACCACCGGGCCGGAATCGGGAGACCCAGTACTTC. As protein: CASSPPGRNRETQYF. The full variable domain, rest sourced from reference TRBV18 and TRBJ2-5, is NAGVMQNPRHLVRRRGQEARLRCSPMKGHSHVYWYRQLPEEGLKFMVYLQKENIIDESGMPKERFSAEFPKEGPSILRIQQVVRGDSAAYFCASSPPGRNRETQYFGPGTRLLVL.